The 20 T cell receptor beta chains below come from one sample, sequenced in a study of response to subunit inactivated influenza vaccine. TCRdb processed the RT-PCR reads anew with MiXCR; each CDR3 protein has one entry. The table records 280,000 or so distinct CDR3 sequences, less than 25% of them present only once. Sequencing used PBMCs from blood, obtained around 22 months after vaccination. The origin of the receptors is a man aged 50 to 69 who received an inactivated influenza vaccine.

This clonotype was recorded at least ten times. J is TRBJ1-2 and V is TRBV5-1; weak D call: TRBD1 (6 bases). Trimming stripped 4 bases from V and 7 bases from J, with 20 bases between. The V gene's germline CDR1 is SGHRS and CDR2 YFSETQ. This CDR3 has 15 residues. The chain's CDR3 is CASSLTGSGFGGYTF. CDR3 DNA sequence: TGCGCCAGCAGCCTAACAGGGTCTGGGTTTGGTGGCTACACCTTC.

In its sample, this clonotype was seen a few times. CDR3 sequence: CASSSYRASDGTF. In DNA form, the CDR3 reads TGTGCCAGCAGTTCCTACAGGGCCTCCGACGGGACCTTC. The chain has TRBV6-2 or TRBV6-3 and TRBJ1-2; perhaps TRBD1 as D (6 bases). The CDR3 length is 13 residues. CDR1 and CDR2 (germline): MNHEY, SVGEGT. Between the trimmed V and J ends, which lost 4 bases and 14 bases, there was a span of 20 bases.

This clonotype appeared many times. J is TRBJ1-5 and V is TRBV5-1; the D gene is possibly TRBD1 (6 bases). Germline V CDR1 and CDR2: SGHRS, YFSETQ. V shed 4 bases and J shed 4 bases, with 12 bases lying between them. The CDR3 runs 14 residues. In DNA form, the CDR3 reads TGCGCCAGCAGCGAGGGACAAGCAAATCAGCCCCAGCATTTT. Its translation is CASSEGQANQPQHF.

This clonotype was seen a few times. This CDR3 is CASSRRQSAETQYF. The CDR3 DNA is TGTGCCAGCAGCAGAAGACAGTCCGCAGAGACCCAGTACTTC. V and J are TRBV9 and TRBJ2-5, with D tentatively TRBD1 (5 bases). Trimming removed 4 bases from V and 4 bases from J, with 14 bases in between. This CDR3 has 14 residues. Germline assignment: CDR1 SGDLS and CDR2 YYNGEE.

The table lists this clonotype with a few counts. The chain has TRBV30 and TRBJ1-1; 7 bases are shared with TRBD1. The CDR3 totals 13 residues. Germline CDR1 and CDR2: GTSNPN and SVGIG (reference sequence). The V gene end was trimmed by 4 bases and the J gene end by 11 bases; junction bases not matched to a gene: 13. The CDR3 region has the DNA TGTGCCTGGACCGAAAACCTACAGGGGATGGCTTTCTTT. Translation gives CAWTENLQGMAFF.

V and J are TRBV7-2 and TRBJ2-6; D uncertain. CDR3 length: 16 amino acids. Germline V CDR1 and CDR2: SGHTA, FQGNSA. V lost 2 bases and J 0 bases, leaving 8 bases between the germline ends. CDR3 in amino acids: CASSLSPGSGANVLTF. In DNA, the CDR3 is TGTGCCAGCAGCTTATCCCCCGGCTCTGGGGCCAACGTCCTGACTTTC.

This chain joins TRBV5-4 and TRBJ2-1; 10 bases fit TRBD2. The V gene's germline CDR1 is SGHNT and CDR2 YYREEE (reference sequence). CDR3 length equals 15 residues. Trimming cost V 3 bases and J 5 bases; bases outside gene matches: 5. The CDR3 loop reads CASSYEREGNNEQFF. The CDR3 DNA follows: TGTGCCAGCAGCTACGAGCGGGAGGGCAACAATGAGCAGTTCTTC.

This clonotype was counted between two and nine times. As DNA, the CDR3 is TGCGCCAGCAGCTCAACCGGGACAGGAGTCACCGGGGAGCTGTTTTTT. It encodes CASSSTGTGVTGELFF. The chain has TRBV5-1 and TRBJ2-2; 8 bases line up with TRBD1. V dropped 3 bases and J dropped 4; count of bases not matched to a gene: 8. The CDR3 sequence is 16 residues long. Looked up from germline, CDR1 is SGHRS and CDR2 is YFSETQ.

As to this clonotype: No conserved phenylalanine or tryptophan is present at the end of the CDR3, so a read error is the likely explanation. The chain joins TRBV20-1 to TRBJ1-2; tentative D call: TRBD1 (6 bases). CDR3 length: 15 amino acids. Germline V gene lookup returns CDR1 DFQATT and CDR2 SNEGSKA (reference sequence). V gave up 6 bases and J gave up 2 bases, with 19 bases separating them. DNA for the CDR3: TGCAGTGCCCTACAGAGTGGGGGCAGGAACTATGGCTACACCGTC. This encodes CSALQSGGRNYGYTV.

This clonotype was counted ten times or more. This chain connects TRBV6-1 to TRBJ1-2; maybe TRBD1 (6 bases). The germline V gene has CDR1 MNHNS and CDR2 SASEGT. V gave up 11 bases and J gave up 4 bases, with 14 bases separating them. The CDR3 loop spans 12 amino acids. The chain's CDR3 is CASAGTTYGYTF. CDR3 DNA sequence: TGTGCCTCCGCCGGGACAACCTATGGCTACACCTTC.

The chain couples TRBV5-1 to TRBJ2-2; TRBD1 might be the D (5 bases). The V and J ends lost 1 base and 3 bases respectively, with 13 bases between them. The germline gives CDR1 SGHRS, CDR2 YFSETQ. The CDR3 consists of 16 residues. The CDR3 region is CASSLLTTEDTGELFF. In DNA form, the CDR3 reads TGCGCCAGCAGCTTGCTTACGACAGAGGACACCGGGGAGCTGTTTTTT. Based on the CDR3 plus reference TRBV5-1 and TRBJ2-2, the full variable domain is KAGVTQTPRYLIKTRGQQVTLSCSPISGHRSVSWYQQTPGQGLQFLFEYFSETQRNKGNFPGRFSGRQFSNSRSEMNVSTLELGDSALYLCASSLLTTEDTGELFFGEGSRLTVL.

This clonotype appeared once. This rearrangement joins TRBV7-6 to TRBJ2-1, with D tentatively TRBD2 (5 bases). Germline values: CDR1 SGHVS, CDR2 FNYEAQ. The CDR3 length is 14 residues. Trimming stripped 1 base from V and 7 bases from J, with 11 bases between. CDR3 DNA: TGTGCCAGCAGCTTAGAGGCTCTAGCAAATGAGCAGTTCTTC. Translation gives CASSLEALANEQFF.

This chain links TRBV6-1 with TRBJ2-1; D might be TRBD2 (5 bases). The CDR3 runs 11 residues. V was clipped by 5 bases and J by 13 bases, with 12 bases between them. Germline CDR1 reads MNHNS; CDR2 reads SASEGT. The CDR3 is CASSLAGRQFF. Written as DNA, the CDR3 is TGTGCCAGCAGTCTCGCGGGTAGACAGTTCTTC.

In this sample, this clonotype turned up many times. The chain combines TRBV10-3 with TRBJ1-5, with D perhaps TRBD1 (5 bases). V was pared by 4 bases and J by 9 bases, with 13 bases between. Germline V gene data show CDR1 as ENHRY and CDR2 as SYGVKD. CDR3 length: 13 residues. Written as DNA, the CDR3 is TGTGCCATCAGTGCCAACACGGGGCTGCCCCAGCATTTT. The encoded protein is CAISANTGLPQHF.

This clonotype showed up just a few times. The CDR3 spells CASTLGGTSYEQYF. The CDR3 nucleotides are TGTGCCAGCACCCTAGGGGGGACCTCCTACGAGCAGTACTTC. The rearrangement links TRBV12-3 or TRBV12-4 to TRBJ2-7; D tentatively reads TRBD1 or TRBD2 (6 bases each). The CDR3 consists of 14 residues. The germline V and J ends were trimmed by 7 bases and 0 bases, with 13 bases remaining between them.

The chain recombines TRBV15 with TRBJ2-1; D not resolved. Per germline, CDR1 LNHNV and CDR2 YYDKDF (reference sequence). The CDR3 consists of 14 residues. Trimming removed 0 bases at V and 5 bases at J, with 8 bases between. The CDR3 DNA sequence: TGTGCCACCAGCAGAGATTTGGGAAACAATGAGCAGTTCTTC. Translated, it gives CATSRDLGNNEQFF.

In its sample, this clonotype was seen a few times. The CDR3 bases are TGCAGTGCTTGGGCGGGGGGCCTTAGCACAGATACGCAGTATTTT. It specifies CSAWAGGLSTDTQYF. This chain joins TRBV20-1 and TRBJ2-3; TRBD2 aligns across 8 bases. V lost 5 bases, J lost 0 bases, and 7 bases stayed unmatched. Germline V CDR1 and CDR2: DFQATT, SNEGSKA (reference sequence). The CDR3 is 15 amino acids.

This clonotype was counted ten times or more. CDR3 nucleotide sequence: TGCGCCAGCAGCTTATCTCCGGACAGTGAAGCTTTCTTT. This codes for CASSLSPDSEAFF. This chain joins TRBV5-1 and TRBJ1-1, with D possibly TRBD1 on 6 matching bases. CDR3 size: 13 residues. The V gene lost 2 bases and the J gene lost 7 bases, with 12 bases spanning the gap. Germline V lookup: CDR1 SGHRS, CDR2 YFSETQ.

This clonotype was counted many times. This chain's CDR3 is CASSLSVSGDEKLFF. As DNA, the CDR3 is TGTGCCAGCAGTTTATCCGTGTCAGGGGATGAAAAACTGTTTTTT. The chain carries TRBV28 and TRBJ1-4, with D tentatively TRBD1 (6 bases). V lost 1 base, J lost 6 bases, and 12 bases lay in between. The CDR3 is 15 residues long. Per germline, CDR1 MDHEN and CDR2 SYDVKM.

The gene calls are TRBV28 and TRBJ2-1; tentative D call: TRBD2 (6 bases). Looked up from germline, CDR1 is MDHEN and CDR2 is SYDVKM. CDR3 length equals 13 residues. Trimming took off 3 bases at V and 10 bases at J, with 13 bases between the two ends. CDR3 DNA sequence: TGTGCCAGCAGTTTTTTCGGGAGTAGGGAGCAGTTCTTC. Protein sequence: CASSFFGSREQFF.